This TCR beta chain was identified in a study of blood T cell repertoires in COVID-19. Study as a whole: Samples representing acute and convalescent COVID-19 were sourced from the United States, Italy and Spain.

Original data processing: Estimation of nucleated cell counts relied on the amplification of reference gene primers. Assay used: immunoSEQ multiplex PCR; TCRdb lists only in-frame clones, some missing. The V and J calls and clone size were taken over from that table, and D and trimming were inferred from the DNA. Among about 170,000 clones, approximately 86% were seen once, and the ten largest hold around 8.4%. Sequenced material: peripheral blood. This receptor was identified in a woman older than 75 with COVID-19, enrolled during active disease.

Here the CDR3 DNA reads TGTGCCAGCAGTATGACCCCTAGCTCGCAGTATTTT. Its translation: CASSMTPSSQYF. V is TRBV12-3 or TRBV12-4 and J is TRBJ2-3; a weak D match, TRBD2 (5 bases). The CDR3 extends over 12 amino acids. Trimming took off 5 bases at V and 10 bases at J, with 13 bases between the two ends.